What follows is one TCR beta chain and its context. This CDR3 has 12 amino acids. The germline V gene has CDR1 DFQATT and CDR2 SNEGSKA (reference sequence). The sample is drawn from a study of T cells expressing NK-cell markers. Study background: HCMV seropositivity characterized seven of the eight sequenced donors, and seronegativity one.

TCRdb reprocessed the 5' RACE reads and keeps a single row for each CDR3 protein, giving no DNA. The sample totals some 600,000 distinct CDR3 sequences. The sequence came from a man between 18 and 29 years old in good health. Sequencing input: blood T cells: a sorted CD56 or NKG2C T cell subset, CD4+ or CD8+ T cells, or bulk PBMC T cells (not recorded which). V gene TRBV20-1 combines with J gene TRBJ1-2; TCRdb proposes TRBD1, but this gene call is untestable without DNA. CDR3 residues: CSPRDTDYGYTF.